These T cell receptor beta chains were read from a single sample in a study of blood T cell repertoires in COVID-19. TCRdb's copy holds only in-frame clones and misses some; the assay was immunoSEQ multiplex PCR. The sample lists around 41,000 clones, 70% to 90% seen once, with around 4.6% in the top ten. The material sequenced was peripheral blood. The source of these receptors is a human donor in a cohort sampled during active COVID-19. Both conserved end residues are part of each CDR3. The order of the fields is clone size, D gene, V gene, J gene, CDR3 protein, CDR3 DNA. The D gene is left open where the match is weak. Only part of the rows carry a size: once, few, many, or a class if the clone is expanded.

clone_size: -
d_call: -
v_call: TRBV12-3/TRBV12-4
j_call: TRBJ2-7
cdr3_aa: CASSLMYGYEQYF
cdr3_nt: TGTGCCAGCAGTTTGATGTACGGGTACGAGCAGTACTTC

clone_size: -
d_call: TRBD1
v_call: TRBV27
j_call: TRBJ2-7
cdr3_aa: CASSSRTGNEQYF
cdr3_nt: TGTGCCAGCAGTTCCCGGACAGGGAACGAGCAGTACTTC

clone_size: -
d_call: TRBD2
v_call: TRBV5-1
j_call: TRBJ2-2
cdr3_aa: CASSLRPTSGSPGELFF
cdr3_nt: TGCGCCAGCAGCTTGAGGCCGACTAGCGGGAGCCCCGGGGAGCTGTTTTTT

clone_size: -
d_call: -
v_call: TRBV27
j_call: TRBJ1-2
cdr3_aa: CASSFNGGGSHGYTF
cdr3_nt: TGTGCCAGCAGTTTCAATGGAGGAGGGAGCCATGGCTACACCTTC

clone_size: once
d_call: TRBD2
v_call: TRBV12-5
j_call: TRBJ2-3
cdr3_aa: CASGFRTRDTQYF
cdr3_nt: TGTGCTAGTGGTTTCCGGACTAGAGATACGCAGTATTTT

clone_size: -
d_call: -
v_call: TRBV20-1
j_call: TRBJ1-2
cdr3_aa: CSASGHLEEFNYGYTF
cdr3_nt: TGCAGTGCTAGTGGGCATTTGGAGGAATTTAACTATGGCTACACCTTC

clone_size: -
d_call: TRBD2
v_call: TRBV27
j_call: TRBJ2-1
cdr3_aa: CASSLARFQREGEQFF
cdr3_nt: TGTGCCAGCAGTTTGGCCCGGTTCCAGCGGGAGGGTGAGCAGTTCTTC

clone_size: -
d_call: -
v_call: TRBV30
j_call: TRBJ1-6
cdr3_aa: CAWRGANSPLHF
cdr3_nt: TGTGCCTGGCGAGGGGCTAATTCACCCCTCCACTTT

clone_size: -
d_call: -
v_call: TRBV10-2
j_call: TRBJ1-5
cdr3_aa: CASSESRGAQPQHF
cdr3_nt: TGCGCCAGCAGTGAGTCGCGTGGGGCCCAGCCCCAGCATTTT

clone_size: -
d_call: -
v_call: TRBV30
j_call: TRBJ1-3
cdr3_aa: CAWSMASGNTIYF
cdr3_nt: TGTGCCTGGAGTATGGCATCCGGAAACACCATATATTTT

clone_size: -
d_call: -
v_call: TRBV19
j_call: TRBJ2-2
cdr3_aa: CASSKGVRSGELFF
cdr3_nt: TGTGCCAGTAGTAAAGGGGTACGGTCCGGGGAGCTGTTTTTT

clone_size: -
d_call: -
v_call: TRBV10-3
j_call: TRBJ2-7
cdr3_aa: CAISESSGVPYEQYF
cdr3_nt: TGTGCCATCAGTGAGTCGTCCGGAGTCCCCTACGAGCAGTACTTC

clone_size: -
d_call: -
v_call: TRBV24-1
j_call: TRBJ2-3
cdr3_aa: CATSDPGEHTDTQYF
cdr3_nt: TGTGCCACCAGTGACCCAGGGGAACATACAGATACGCAGTATTTT

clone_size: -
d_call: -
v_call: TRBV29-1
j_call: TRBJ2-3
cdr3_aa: CSAPASGTDTQYF
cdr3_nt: TGCAGCGCGCCGGCTAGCGGCACAGATACGCAGTATTTT

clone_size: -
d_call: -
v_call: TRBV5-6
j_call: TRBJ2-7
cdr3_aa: CASSFTRVHGEQYF
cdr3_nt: TGTGCCAGCAGCTTTACCCGGGTTCACGGGGAGCAGTACTTC

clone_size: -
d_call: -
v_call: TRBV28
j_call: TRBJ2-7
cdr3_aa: CASSFLGHLYEQYF
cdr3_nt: TGTGCCAGCAGTTTCTTGGGACACCTATACGAGCAGTACTTC

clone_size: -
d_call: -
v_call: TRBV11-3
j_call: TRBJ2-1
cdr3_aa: CASSSHRQDEKKQFF
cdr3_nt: TGTGCCAGCAGCTCCCACCGCCAGGATGAGAAGAAGCAGTTCTTC

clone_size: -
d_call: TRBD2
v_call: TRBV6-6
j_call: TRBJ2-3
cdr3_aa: CASSYSRGRRTDTQYF
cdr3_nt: TGTGCCAGCAGTTACTCGCGCGGGAGGAGGACAGATACGCAGTATTTT

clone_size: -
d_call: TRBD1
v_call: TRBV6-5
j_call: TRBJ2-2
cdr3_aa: CASSSRGQEKAGELFF
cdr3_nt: TGTGCCAGCAGTTCCCGGGGACAGGAGAAAGCCGGGGAGCTGTTTTTT

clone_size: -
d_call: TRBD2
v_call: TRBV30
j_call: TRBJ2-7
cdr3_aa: CAWSLLAGTEQYF
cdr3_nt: TGTGCCTGGAGTCTCCTAGCGGGGACCGAGCAGTACTTC